One and the same sample provided the 26 T cell receptor beta chains below, sequenced in a study of cytomegalovirus exposure and HLA in healthy donors. The PCR made use of 60 Vbeta and 13 Jbeta primers. Here immunoSEQ multiplex PCR was the method, and the copy in TCRdb shows in-frame clones only, minus some. Of roughly 120,000 clones listed, approximately 80% are singletons. Sequenced material: PBMCs. These receptors were taken from a man aged 40-49 years in good health and CMV-seronegative.

This clone was picked up a small number of times. The chain is built from TRBV5-6 and TRBJ1-6; 8 bases agree with TRBD1. The germline gives CDR1 SGHDT, CDR2 YYEEEE. V was clipped by 0 bases and J by 9 bases; unmatched bases: 2. CDR3 length: 14 residues. The CDR3 is CASSLGTGSSPLHF. As DNA, the CDR3 is TGTGCCAGCAGCTTGGGGACAGGGAGTTCACCCCTCCACTTT.

The rearrangement uses TRBV7-2 and TRBJ2-7, with 11 bases aligning to TRBD1. The J segment lost 5 bases and the V segment lost 5 bases, leaving 11 bases of the junction unmatched. CDR1 is SGHTA and CDR2 is FQGNSA in the germline V gene. The CDR3 spans 16 residues. The CDR3 protein is CASSPDSGTGGHEQYF. The CDR3 nucleotides read TGTGCCAGCAGCCCAGACTCCGGGACAGGGGGACACGAGCAGTACTTC. The full variable domain, with the rest looked up from reference TRBV7-2 and TRBJ2-7, is GAGVSQSPSNKVTEKGKDVELRCDPISGHTALYWYRQSLGQGLEFLIYFQGNSAPDKSGLPSDRFSAERTGGSVSTLTIQRTQQEDSAVYLCASSPDSGTGGHEQYFGPGTRLTVT.

V is TRBV11-2 and J is TRBJ2-3; TRBD2 agrees at 8 bases. The CDR3 runs 17 residues. V lost 2 bases to trimming and J lost 4 bases; unmatched junction nucleotides: 11. Germline V gene data show CDR1 as SGHAT and CDR2 as FQNNGV. The CDR3 spells CASSLPRAGGWSDTQYF. CDR3 nucleotide sequence: TGTGCCAGCAGCTTACCGAGGGCGGGGGGTTGGTCAGATACGCAGTATTTT.

This clone showed up just a few times. The V and J genes are TRBV28 and TRBJ2-5, with 10 bases lining up with TRBD2. The V gene's germline CDR1 is MDHEN and CDR2 SYDVKM. J gave up 6 bases and V 3 bases, and 7 bases lay outside the gene matches. There are 15 residues in the CDR3. CDR3 sequence (DNA): TGTGCCAGCAGTTTCGAGCGGGGGGGCGGTAAGACCCAGTACTTC. Its translation: CASSFERGGGKTQYF.

A few counts support this clone. The chain combines TRBV6-4 with TRBJ2-1, with D perhaps TRBD2 (6 bases). In germline, CDR1 is MRHNA, CDR2 SNTAGT. The CDR3 is 12 amino acids. Trimming left V 6 bases short and J 10 bases short, with 13 bases between. Written as DNA, the CDR3 is TGTGCCAGCAGCGCCACGGGGGTAGAGCAGTTCTTC. The encoded protein is CASSATGVEQFF.

This clone was observed a handful of times. The V gene is TRBV28, the J gene TRBJ2-5, with 9 bases that match TRBD2. Germline CDR1 reads MDHEN; CDR2 reads SYDVKM. The CDR3 has 16 residues. The junction had 15 bases not matched to a gene; V was cut back by 8 bases and J by 5 bases. CDR3 sequence: CASSAAGGMIGETQYF. The CDR3 DNA reads as TGTGCCAGCTCCGCGGCGGGAGGGATGATTGGGGAGACCCAGTACTTC.

CDR3 protein: CASSQAPGQPQETQYF. CDR3 DNA: TGTGCCAGCAGCCAAGCCCCGGGACAGCCCCAAGAGACCCAGTACTTC. The chain is built from TRBV4-2 and TRBJ2-5; 7 bases align to TRBD1. Trimming removed 1 base from V and 1 base from J; junction bases left unmatched: 6. In germline, CDR1 is LGHNA, CDR2 YNFKEQ. The CDR3 covers 16 residues.

The chain joins TRBV11-2 to TRBJ2-7, with D hard to call. Germline CDR1 and CDR2: SGHAT and FQNNGV. The CDR3 extends over 12 amino acids. V gave up 4 bases and J gave up 4 bases, with 8 bases separating them. The CDR3 nucleotides are TGTGCCAGCAGCTCTAGGATATACGAGCAGTACTTC. Translation gives CASSSRIYEQYF.

The chain employs TRBV5-1 and TRBJ2-2; a possible D gene is TRBD2 (5 bases). Trimming removed 2 bases at V and 6 bases at J, with 11 bases between. The CDR3 contains 14 residues. CDR1 is SGHRS, CDR2 YFSETQ, per germline. This CDR3 is CASSFGQRAGELFF. DNA for the CDR3: TGCGCCAGCAGCTTTGGCCAGAGGGCCGGGGAGCTGTTTTTT.

The chain joins TRBV11-2 to TRBJ1-6; no reliable D call. The length of the CDR3 is 15 residues. Germline assignment: CDR1 SGHAT and CDR2 FQNNGV. Trimming stripped 7 bases from V and 4 bases from J, with 14 bases between. CDR3 protein: CASTLGTSYNSPLHF. The CDR3 nucleotides are TGTGCCAGCACCCTGGGCACCTCGTATAATTCACCCCTCCACTTT.

V usage is TRBV7-2 and J usage is TRBJ2-3; 10 bases are shared with TRBD1. After removal of 1 base from V and 5 bases from J, the junction contained 6 bases not matched to a gene. Germline V gene data show CDR1 as SGHTA and CDR2 as FQGNSA. The CDR3 loop spans 16 amino acids. The DNA for the CDR3 is TGTGCCAGCAGCTTAGTGGGGACAGGGGCAGGAGATACGCAGTATTTT. Translation gives CASSLVGTGAGDTQYF.

The V gene is TRBV25-1, the J gene TRBJ2-2; 8 bases fit TRBD1. Germline lookup yields CDR1 MGHDK and CDR2 SYGVNS. The CDR3 runs to 15 residues. The ends lost 2 bases at V and 5 bases at J; junction bases unmatched: 4. In nucleotides, the CDR3 is TGTGCCAGCAGTGAACAGGGGGCGCGTACCGGGGAGCTGTTTTTT. The encoded protein is CASSEQGARTGELFF.

The chain joins TRBV27 to TRBJ2-7; TRBD1 is a possible D gene (6 bases). The CDR3 length is 15 residues. CDR1 is MNHEY and CDR2 is SMNVEV in the germline V gene (reference sequence). V was pared by 8 bases and J by 2 bases, with 19 bases between. CDR3 residues: CASRSGQPGPYEQYF. The CDR3 bases are TGTGCCAGCCGAAGCGGACAGCCCGGCCCCTACGAGCAGTACTTC.

The chain joins TRBV18 to TRBJ1-2; no clear D. Germline V CDR1 and CDR2: KGHSH, LQKENI. The CDR3 loop spans 13 amino acids. Deletions cut 4 bases from V and 6 bases from J, with 12 bases between. CDR3 sequence: CASSQALRDGYTF. CDR3 bases: TGTGCCAGCTCACAGGCACTGAGGGATGGCTACACCTTC.

The rearrangement uses TRBV19 and TRBJ2-7; tentative D call: TRBD1 (8 bases). Trimming took off 6 bases at V and 5 bases at J, with 20 bases between the two ends. The CDR3 totals 15 residues. In germline, CDR1 is LNHDA, CDR2 SQIVND (reference sequence). The CDR3 DNA reads TGTGCCAGTAGCGAGGACAGGGAGGGTTTGGACGAGCAGTACTTC. Its protein product is CASSEDREGLDEQYF.

This rearrangement joins TRBV9 to TRBJ1-1; no definite D call. Per germline, CDR1 SGDLS and CDR2 YYNGEE. Trimming removed 0 bases from V and 0 bases from J, with 9 bases in between. The CDR3 covers 15 residues. CDR3 nucleotides: TGTGCCAGCAGCGTAGAAGGCAGGCTGAACACTGAAGCTTTCTTT. The encoded protein is CASSVEGRLNTEAFF.

A few counts support this clone. The rearrangement links TRBV7-8 to TRBJ2-3; 14 nucleotides agree with TRBD2. CDR1 and CDR2 (germline): SGHVS, FQNEAQ. The V segment lost 5 bases and the J segment 6 bases; nucleotides outside the gene matches: 13. The CDR3 consists of 18 residues. The CDR3 bases are TGTGCCAGCAGCCTTTCCCAGACTAGCGGGGGGGCAGGGGATACGCAGTATTTT. Translation gives CASSLSQTSGGAGDTQYF.

This chain joins TRBV6-6 and TRBJ1-3; no clear D gene. This CDR3 is 12 amino acids long. The V end was cut by 2 bases, the J end by 4 bases, with 3 bases between. Germline V gives CDR1 MNHNY, CDR2 SVGAGI (reference sequence). Here the CDR3 DNA reads TGTGCCAGCAGTTACCTGGGAAACACCATATATTTT. Translation: CASSYLGNTIYF.

The rearrangement uses TRBV4-3 and TRBJ2-1; 8 positions agree with TRBD2. Trimming at V came to 0 bases and at J to 0 bases, leaving 4 bases not matched to a gene. This CDR3 is 17 amino acids long. Germline V gene data show CDR1 as LGHNA and CDR2 as YSLEER. The CDR3 spells CASSQDGAGGSYNEQFF. CDR3 nucleotides: TGCGCCAGCAGCCAAGACGGCGCGGGGGGCTCCTACAATGAGCAGTTCTTC.

The rearrangement joins TRBV2 to TRBJ2-7; a weak D match, TRBD2 (5 bases). Germline values: CDR1 SNHLY, CDR2 FYNNEI. Trimming took off 6 bases at V and 4 bases at J, with 10 bases between the two ends. CDR3 length: 12 amino acids. CDR3 sequence reads: CASSERGYEQYF. The DNA for the CDR3 is TGTGCCAGCAGCGAAAGAGGGTACGAGCAGTACTTC.

This clone has only one observation. The genes are TRBV7-6 and TRBJ2-5, with D possibly being TRBD1 (5 bases). The CDR3 runs to 13 residues. In germline, CDR1 is SGHVS, CDR2 FNYEAQ. Trimming removed 6 bases at V and 5 bases at J, with 13 bases between. CDR3 DNA sequence: TGTGCCAGCAGTGCAGGGCATTTGGAGACCCAGTACTTC. Amino acid sequence: CASSAGHLETQYF.

The chain is built from TRBV11-1 and TRBJ2-5, with TRBD2 as a possible D gene (5 bases). Germline V gene sequence: CDR1 SGHAT, CDR2 FQDESV (reference sequence). The V gene lost 1 base and the J gene lost 3 bases, with 15 bases spanning the gap. The CDR3 covers 16 residues. CDR3 sequence: CASSLEGGRSKETQYF. CDR3 sequence (DNA): TGTGCCAGCAGCTTAGAAGGAGGAAGGTCAAAAGAGACCCAGTACTTC.

The rearrangement uses TRBV11-2 and TRBJ2-7; D perhaps matches TRBD1 (5 bases). Germline CDR1 is SGHAT and CDR2 is FQNNGV. Trimming took off 7 bases at V and 3 bases at J, with 16 bases between the two ends. This CDR3 has 14 amino acids. This CDR3 is CASNPTLGVYEQYF. The CDR3 bases are TGTGCCAGCAACCCCACCTTAGGGGTCTACGAGCAGTACTTC. The variable domain in full, completed from reference TRBV11-2 and TRBJ2-7, reads EAGVAQSPRYKIIEKRQSVAFWCNPISGHATLYWYQQILGQGPKLLIQFQNNGVVDDSQLPKDRFSAERLKGVDSTLKIQPAKLEDSAVYLCASNPTLGVYEQYFGPGTRLTVT.

This clone was detected only a few times. The gene calls are TRBV28 and TRBJ1-6; D possibly corresponds to TRBD1 (5 bases). Germline-derived CDR1 and CDR2 are MDHEN and SYDVKM. V was clipped by 0 bases and J by 10 bases, with 10 bases between them. The CDR3 contains 14 residues. This chain's CDR3 is CASSLWHRSSPLHF. CDR3 in DNA: TGTGCCAGCAGTTTATGGCACAGGTCCTCACCCCTCCACTTT. Together with reference TRBV28 and TRBJ1-6, the CDR3 gives the full variable domain: DVKVTQSSRYLVKRTGEKVFLECVQDMDHENMFWYRQDPGLGLRLIYFSYDVKMKEKGDIPEGYSVSREKKERFSLILESASTNQTSMYLCASSLWHRSSPLHFGNGTRLTVT.

The rearrangement joins TRBV4-1 to TRBJ1-3; D gene ambiguous. The CDR3 covers 15 residues. The germline V and J ends were trimmed by 6 bases and 0 bases, with 12 bases remaining between them. The germline gives CDR1 MGHRA, CDR2 YSYEKL. In DNA, the CDR3 is TGCGCCAGCAGTCCGACGACAAGCTCTGGAAACACCATATATTTT. It codes for CASSPTTSSGNTIYF.

The chain couples TRBV2 to TRBJ2-1, with D possibly being TRBD2 (6 bases). The V and J ends lost 5 bases and 0 bases respectively, with 11 bases between them. The CDR3 has 15 residues. CDR1 is SNHLY, CDR2 FYNNEI, per germline. Here the CDR3 reads CASSKQGGSYNEQFF. The CDR3 DNA reads as TGTGCCAGCAGTAAGCAGGGAGGCTCCTACAATGAGCAGTTCTTC.